These 20 T cell receptor beta chains share one sample of origin, sequenced in a study of blood T cell repertoires in COVID-19. Using immunoSEQ multiplex PCR, the repertoire was profiled, and TCRdb retains in-frame clones only, with some absent. The sample lists some 31,000 clones, 85% to 90% occurring once. The sample consisted of peripheral blood. These receptors all come from a man aged 70-80 years with active COVID-19.

This clone was seen once. The genes are TRBV19 and TRBJ1-5; 7 bases map to TRBD1. CDR3 length: 15 residues. The V gene end was trimmed by 6 bases and the J gene end by 0 bases; junction bases not matched to a gene: 5. Germline lookup yields CDR1 LNHDA and CDR2 SQIVND (reference sequence). The CDR3 loop is CASRLGQNSNQPQHF. Here the CDR3 DNA reads TGTGCCAGTAGACTGGGACAGAATAGCAATCAGCCCCAGCATTTT. Complete variable domain (other parts from reference TRBV19 and TRBJ1-5): DGGITQSPKYLFRKEGQNVTLSCEQNLNHDAMYWYRQDPGQGLRLIYYSQIVNDFQKGDIAEGYSVSREKKESFPLTVTSAQKNPTAFYLCASRLGQNSNQPQHFGDGTRLSIL.

This chain uses TRBV29-1 with TRBJ1-1; no definite D call. Trimming removed 7 bases from V and 1 base from J, with 10 bases in between. CDR3 length: 12 amino acids. Germline-derived CDR1 and CDR2 are SQVTM and ANQGSEA. The CDR3, as DNA: TGCAGCGCCACAATACAGAACACTGAAGCTTTCTTT. Amino acid sequence: CSATIQNTEAFF. Full variable domain (outside the CDR3, taken from reference TRBV29-1 and TRBJ1-1): SAVISQKPSRDICQRGTSLTIQCQVDSQVTMMFWYRQQPGQSLTLIATANQGSEATYESGFVIDKFPISRPNLTFSTLTVSNMSPEDSSIYLCSATIQNTEAFFGQGTRLTVV.

The chain recombines TRBV25-1 with TRBJ1-1; tentatively, D is TRBD1 (5 bases). V was shortened by 6 bases and J by 1 base, with 12 bases between the two germline ends. CDR1 and CDR2 from the germline V gene are MGHDK and SYGVNS. This CDR3 is built from 14 residues. The CDR3 is CASRDTGKNTEAFF. CDR3 sequence (DNA): TGTGCCAGCAGGGACACAGGAAAGAACACTGAAGCTTTCTTT.

The chain is built from TRBV13 and TRBJ2-2; the match to TRBD1 covers 12 bases. The ends lost 8 bases at V and 9 bases at J; junction bases unmatched: 10. Germline assignment: CDR1 PRHDT and CDR2 FYEKMQ (reference sequence). The CDR3 is 15 amino acids. CDR3 loop: CASRGTGGITRELFF. The DNA of the CDR3 is TGTGCCAGCCGTGGGACAGGGGGCATTACCAGGGAGCTGTTTTTT.

The V gene is TRBV5-4, the J gene TRBJ1-1; unclear D gene. This CDR3 is built from 15 residues. V lost 3 bases and J 1 base, leaving 13 bases between the germline ends. CDR1 and CDR2 from the germline V gene are SGHNT and YYREEE (reference sequence). CDR3 DNA: TGTGCCAGCAGCTCCCCCCCAGGCCGGAACACTGAAGCTTTCTTT. It yields the protein CASSSPPGRNTEAFF.

The gene calls are TRBV7-2 and TRBJ1-2, with D hard to call. Germline values: CDR1 SGHTA, CDR2 FQGNSA. This CDR3 spans 14 amino acids. V was cut by 1 base and J by 1 base, with 7 bases left in between. The CDR3 sequence: CASSLDSLNYGYTF. The CDR3, as DNA: TGTGCCAGCAGCTTAGACTCCCTTAACTATGGCTACACCTTC.

CDR3 region: CASSLVIAGGLGADTQYF. The CDR3 bases are TGCGCCAGCAGCTTGGTAATAGCGGGAGGGTTAGGCGCAGATACGCAGTATTTT. The rearrangement uses TRBV5-1 and TRBJ2-3; 11 bases fit TRBD2. This CDR3 has 18 amino acids. Losses at the gene ends were 0 bases for V and 4 bases for J; bases not matched to a gene: 10. In germline, CDR1 is SGHRS, CDR2 YFSETQ. Complete variable domain (other parts from reference TRBV5-1 and TRBJ2-3): KAGVTQTPRYLIKTRGQQVTLSCSPISGHRSVSWYQQTPGQGLQFLFEYFSETQRNKGNFPGRFSGRQFSNSRSEMNVSTLELGDSALYLCASSLVIAGGLGADTQYFGPGTRLTVL.

The gene calls are TRBV5-4 and TRBJ1-3, with TRBD1 identical over 9 bases. The CDR3 has 14 residues. Germline lookup yields CDR1 SGHNT and CDR2 YYREEE (reference sequence). J gave up 8 bases and V 4 bases, and 7 bases lay outside the gene matches. CDR3 DNA sequence: TGTGCCAGCAGCGTAACAGGGGGCGGGCACACCATATATTTT. Amino acids: CASSVTGGGHTIYF. The variable domain in full, completed from reference TRBV5-4 and TRBJ1-3, reads ETGVTQSPTHLIKTRGQQVTLRCSSQSGHNTVSWYQQALGQGPQFIFQYYREEENGRGNFPPRFSGLQFPNYSSELNVNALELDDSALYLCASSVTGGGHTIYFGEGSWLTVV.

This chain uses TRBV7-2 with TRBJ2-3, with 9 bases aligning to TRBD2. Germline values: CDR1 SGHTA, CDR2 FQGNSA. The V segment lost 4 bases and the J segment 5 bases; nucleotides outside the gene matches: 7. CDR3 size: 15 residues. As DNA, the CDR3 is TGTGCCAGCAGCTCGATCGGCGGGAGGGTAGATACGCAGTATTTT. This translates into CASSSIGGRVDTQYF.

The rearrangement uses TRBV12-3 or TRBV12-4 and TRBJ1-5; 7 positions match TRBD1. This CDR3 has 13 amino acids. Trimming cost V 5 bases and J 7 bases; bases outside gene matches: 5. The CDR3 loop reads CASSPDRAQPQHF. Written as DNA, the CDR3 is TGTGCCAGCAGTCCAGACAGGGCCCAGCCCCAGCATTTT.

The gene calls are TRBV29-1 and TRBJ2-5, with 11 nucleotides matching TRBD2. Unmatched junction bases numbered 0, after V lost 2 bases and J lost 7 bases. The CDR3 has 12 residues. Germline CDR1 and CDR2: SQVTM and ANQGSEA. DNA of the CDR3: TGCAGCGTTGAAACTAGCGGGAGGACCCAGTACTTC. Its protein is CSVETSGRTQYF.

This clone was found once. V and J are TRBV27 and TRBJ1-5; TRBD1 is a possible D gene (5 bases). This CDR3 is built from 15 residues. V gave up 5 bases and J gave up 4 bases, with 15 bases separating them. Germline assignment: CDR1 MNHEY and CDR2 SMNVEV (reference sequence). CDR3 DNA: TGTGCCAGCAGTCCTAGACAGCTTAATAATCAGCCCCAGCATTTT. It specifies CASSPRQLNNQPQHF.

The V gene is TRBV7-8, the J gene TRBJ2-1, with D maybe TRBD2 (5 bases). Germline assignment: CDR1 SGHVS and CDR2 FQNEAQ. Trimming left V 5 bases short and J 0 bases short, with 11 bases between. The CDR3 loop spans 15 amino acids. The DNA for the CDR3 is TGTGCCAGCAGCCCACTAGTCATCTCCTACAATGAGCAGTTCTTC. This gives the protein CASSPLVISYNEQFF.

The rearrangement links TRBV7-2 to TRBJ2-3; TRBD2 matches at 9 bases. The CDR3 has 15 residues. CDR1 and CDR2 from the germline V gene are SGHTA and FQGNSA. J gave up 6 bases and V 4 bases, and 8 bases lay outside the gene matches. Written as DNA, the CDR3 is TGTGCCAGCAGCTCCCCTAGCGGGACAAGGGATACGCAGTATTTT. The encoded protein is CASSSPSGTRDTQYF.

V is TRBV24-1 and J is TRBJ2-1; 9 nucleotides line up with TRBD2. The CDR3 has 15 amino acids. Germline-derived CDR1 and CDR2 are KGHDR and SFDVKD. J lost 10 bases, V lost 5 bases, and 11 bases had no gene match. CDR3 DNA: TGTGCCACCAGTGTGATAGCGGGAGTCAAATGGGAGCAGTTCTTC. It translates to CATSVIAGVKWEQFF.

The chain joins TRBV12-3 or TRBV12-4 to TRBJ1-1, with D perhaps matching TRBD1 (6 bases). V lost 1 base and J lost 10, with 7 bases in between. The CDR3 runs 11 residues. DNA of the CDR3: TGTGCCAGCAGTTTAGGAGGGGGAGCTTTCTTT. Translating it yields CASSLGGGAFF.

The chain uses TRBV5-6 and TRBJ2-2; 8 bases agree with TRBD1. Germline V lookup: CDR1 SGHDT, CDR2 YYEEEE. The CDR3 consists of 16 residues. With V trimmed by 5 bases and J by 4 bases, 10 bases remained unmatched. CDR3 DNA sequence: TGTGCCAGCAGTTACCCCGGACAGGGTGTCACCGGGGAGCTGTTTTTT. It yields the protein CASSYPGQGVTGELFF. The full variable domain, completed using reference TRBV5-6 and TRBJ2-2, is DAGVTQSPTHLIKTRGQQVTLRCSPKSGHDTVSWYQQALGQGPQFIFQYYEEEERQRGNFPDRFSGHQFPNYSSELNVNALLLGDSALYLCASSYPGQGVTGELFFGEGSRLTVL.

The chain combines TRBV28 with TRBJ1-4; no clear D gene. Germline-derived CDR1 and CDR2 are MDHEN and SYDVKM. This CDR3 spans 13 amino acids. Trimming removed 2 bases from V and 11 bases from J, with 12 bases in between. Here the CDR3 reads CASSLEAARKLFF. CDR3 coding DNA: TGTGCCAGCAGTTTAGAGGCTGCGAGGAAACTGTTTTTT.

The V call is TRBV6-5, the J call TRBJ2-2; D uncertain. The CDR3 totals 13 residues. CDR1 MNHEY and CDR2 SVGAGI come from the germline V gene. The V end was cut by 6 bases, the J end by 8 bases, with 13 bases between. The CDR3 bases are TGTGCCAGCAGGCGAGATGTTCCGGGGGAGCTGTTTTTT. Residues: CASRRDVPGELFF.

The J gene is TRBJ1-3, the V gene TRBV9, with 10 bases that match TRBD1. The germline V gene encodes CDR1 SGDLS and CDR2 YYNGEE. CDR3 length: 14 amino acids. V shed 7 bases and J 4 bases; nucleotides not matched to a gene: 5. The CDR3 nucleotides read TGTGCCAGCGGCCGGGACAGGGGCGGAAACACCATATATTTT. This gives the protein CASGRDRGGNTIYF. The full variable domain, completed using reference TRBV9 and TRBJ1-3, is DSGVTQTPKHLITATGQRVTLRCSPRSGDLSVYWYQQSLDQGLQFLIQYYNGEERAKGNILERFSAQQFPDLHSELNLSSLELGDSALYFCASGRDRGGNTIYFGEGSWLTVV.